This T cell receptor (beta chain) was sequenced in a study of blood T cell repertoires in COVID-19. At the level of the study: PBMCs, B-cell-depleted T cells, or T cells provided the cDNA or gDNA that made up the material.

CDR1 is LNHDA and CDR2 is SQIVND in the germline V gene (reference sequence). Trimming took 10 bases from V and 0 from J, leaving 11 bases between them. The length of the CDR3 is 13 residues. Method: immunoSEQ multiplex PCR; TCRdb's copy keeps in-frame clones and lacks some. This sample has around 30,000 clones, with just over 90% found just once. This sequence originates from a male donor with active COVID-19. Sequencing used peripheral blood. The chain links TRBV19 to TRBJ2-3; a possible D gene is TRBD2 (5 bases). The CDR3 bases are TGTGCCACCTCTAGCTTTAGCACAGATACGCAGTATTTT. Encoded protein: CATSSFSTDTQYF.